This T cell receptor beta chain was identified in a study of PD-1 blockade in classical Hodgkin lymphoma. Study context: Patients got intravenous nivolumab 3 mg/kg every 2 weeks.

Overall study results and limits: TCR diversity at baseline was reported to be reduced in newly diagnosed patients relative to healthy donors.

This clone has just one count. Its target is not known. The CDR3 runs 14 residues. CDR1 is SGHTA, CDR2 FQGTGA, per germline. Trimming cost V 3 bases and J 8 bases, with 14 bases left between them. Method: immunoSEQ multiplex PCR; TCRdb's copy keeps in-frame clones and lacks some. The table lists roughly 52,000 clones, about 89% of them singletons. Time point given: cycle 4 day 1 (C4D1), after 6 weeks of nivolumab. Following autologous stem cell transplantation, relapse occurred in every patient, and exposure to brentuximab vedotin varied. Best overall response was complete response, partial response or progressive disease in these relapsed/refractory classical Hodgkin lymphoma patients.

The chain uses TRBV7-3 and TRBJ1-3, with D uncertain. This clonotype was sampled from a human donor with classical Hodgkin lymphoma. The sample here was peripheral blood mononuclear cells (PBMCs), taken before the fourth cycle of nivolumab. The CDR3 is CASSLLGGVDTIYF. In DNA, the CDR3 is TGTGCCAGCAGCTTGCTCGGCGGAGTAGACACCATATATTTT.